This section outlines one T cell receptor (beta chain) sequence together with its context. Its antigen is not known. The data belong to a study of radiation and T cells in renal cell carcinoma. Assay used: immunoSEQ multiplex PCR; TCRdb lists only in-frame clones, some missing. Among several thousand clones listed, approximately 65% were seen once. Per the germline V gene, CDR1 is WSHSY and CDR2 is SAAADI. V gave up 7 bases and J gave up 8 bases; unmatched junction bases: 9. The CDR3 extends over 13 amino acids. As to treatment: 15 Gy SBRT to primary tumor, nephrectomy 4 weeks later. Nephrectomy followed 15 Gy stereotactic body radiation by 4 weeks. The tumor was a clear cell renal cell carcinoma. Points from the study as a whole: From baseline, blood top tumor clonotypes peaked at 2 weeks post-radiation.

The chain recombines TRBV10-2 with TRBJ1-2, with TRBD1 matching 8 bases. This material consisted of tumor tissue, taken from a patient whose treatment included radiotherapy and nephrectomy. This clonotype was obtained from a woman in her fifties or sixties with renal cell carcinoma. For the CDR3, the DNA is TGCGCCAGCAACTTCGACAGGGGCGAGGGCTACACCTTC. Encoded protein: CASNFDRGEGYTF.